This T cell receptor (beta chain) was captured by sequencing in a study of cytomegalovirus exposure and HLA in healthy donors. The study's findings and limits: Researchers reported from a later analysis that most CMV-associated TCR beta chains appeared HLA-restricted. As confirmed in vitro, a few CMV-associated chains were specific for CMV antigens. HLA-A and HLA-B allele assignments for most subjects were reportedly predicted accurately using TCR beta sequences. Certain indistinguishable V segments, among them TRBV6-2 and TRBV6-3, were excluded.

Note on this clone: The antigen remains unidentified.

The V end was cut by 2 bases, the J end by 5 bases, with 12 bases between. Germline V gene lookup returns CDR1 MNHNY and CDR2 SVGAGI (reference sequence). The CDR3 is made up of 15 amino acids. 60 Vbeta and 13 Jbeta primers were used in PCR. Method: immunoSEQ multiplex PCR; TCRdb's copy keeps in-frame clones and lacks some. The table includes 100,000 or so clones, around 73% detected once. Specimen: PBMCs. J is TRBJ2-2 and V is TRBV6-6; tentative D call: TRBD2 (5 bases). The TCR sequence derives from a middle-aged man in good health and CMV-seronegative. CDR3 nucleotide sequence: TGTGCCAGCAGTTACCGACGGACTGAAACCGGGGAGCTGTTTTTT. Residues: CASSYRRTETGELFF.